This T cell receptor beta chain stems from a study of blood T cell repertoires in COVID-19 (dated by TCRdb to the early 2020s). For the wider study: Collaborator samples came from the United States, Italy and Spain and covered acute and convalescent phases of COVID-19. The material from the prospective study consisted of cDNA or gDNA derived from T cells, B-cell-depleted T cells, or PBMCs. Deeply sampled blood TCRbeta repertoires from subjects exposed to, actively infected with, or recovered from COVID-19 were included in the dataset. The repertoires were made available in a free public database intended to serve as a resource for research on the immune response to SARS-CoV-2. The samples were drawn from two sources: the first 160 participants of the ongoing ImmuneRACE study, and some 1,300 subjects contributed by 6 global collaborators. The sample metadata nearly always contained a de-identified subject ID, COVID-19 status, age in years and sex. Where HLA class I and class II types were available, the types were taken from metadata supplied by the sample provider, not from assay-based typing. Broader findings and caveats from the paper: The quantity of clinical and demographic metadata differed by source and by participant and was supplied without curation.

Each collaborating institution followed its own protocols to collect whole blood in K2EDTA tubes. For TCRbeta analysis, collaborator samples were shipped as frozen whole blood, as isolated PBMCs, or as DNA extracted from either sample type. Taken from the germline V gene, the CDR1 and CDR2 loops are SGHTA and FQGNSA. The CDR3 contains 13 residues, cysteine and phenylalanine counted. Only the CDR3 DNA stays, 39 bases, in frame from base 1. V loses 5 bases at its end and J loses 8 bases; junction bases beyond the gene matches: 4. This clone came up a few times. Its antigen is currently not known. Qualities for individual bases were not recorded, and no much larger clone is one base off. TCRbeta CDR3 regions were amplified from genomic DNA by means of the immunoSEQ Assay, a bias-controlled multiplex PCR. For the original study's pipeline: Nucleated cell counts per sample were estimated from amplification of reference gene primers within the assay. To quantify the absolute abundance of each unique TCRbeta CDR3 rearrangement, sequence reads were collapsed and filtered. For each sample, productive Simpson clonality was calculated by taking the square root of Simpson's diversity index across productive rearrangements. Held by TCRdb, this immuneACCESS table contains in-frame sequences only and omits some clones. Under half of the omission traces to an unresolved V gene where checked; the cause of the rest is unknown. V and J calls and clone size come straight from that table; D and trimming were deduced from the DNA. A total of roughly 200,000 clones appear in this sample, 85% to 90% of them only once. The ten largest clonotypes hold around 7.5% of the sample.

This TCR derives from a woman aged 55-69 years with acute or convalescent COVID-19. The sequenced material came from peripheral blood. The chain links TRBV7-2 with TRBJ1-4, and TRBD1 matches 8 of the central bases. The DNA sequence reads TGTGCCAGCAGCCGTAGACAGGGGGAAAAACTGTTTTTT. Its translation is CASSRRQGEKLFF.